Listed here is a single T cell receptor beta chain. Its specificity is unknown. Method: immunoSEQ multiplex PCR; TCRdb's copy keeps in-frame clones and lacks some. The sample gives some 69,000 clones, around nine tenths of which show up once; 6.5% to 8% is in the top ten. These data belong to a study of graft-versus-host responses after intestinal transplantation. Study as a whole: Recipients were all induced with anti-thymocyte globulin, then given tacrolimus and steroids for 2 to 4 years. Whole-study results and caveats: Declining HvG levels early post-transplant were linked to peak circulating GvH clone levels.

V was clipped by 5 bases and J by 3 bases; unmatched bases: 8. Per germline, CDR1 MNHEY and CDR2 SMNVEV (reference sequence). The CDR3 extends over 15 amino acids. The sequences come from bone marrow, collected 700 to 850 days after intestinal transplantation. This chain uses TRBV27 with TRBJ2-7; 9 nucleotides match TRBD2. The sequence came from a human patient who received an intestinal transplant, so some T cells may come from the graft donor. The chain's CDR3 is CASSPPGAGGYEQYF. The CDR3 DNA reads as TGTGCCAGCAGTCCCCCAGGAGCGGGAGGCTACGAGCAGTACTTC.